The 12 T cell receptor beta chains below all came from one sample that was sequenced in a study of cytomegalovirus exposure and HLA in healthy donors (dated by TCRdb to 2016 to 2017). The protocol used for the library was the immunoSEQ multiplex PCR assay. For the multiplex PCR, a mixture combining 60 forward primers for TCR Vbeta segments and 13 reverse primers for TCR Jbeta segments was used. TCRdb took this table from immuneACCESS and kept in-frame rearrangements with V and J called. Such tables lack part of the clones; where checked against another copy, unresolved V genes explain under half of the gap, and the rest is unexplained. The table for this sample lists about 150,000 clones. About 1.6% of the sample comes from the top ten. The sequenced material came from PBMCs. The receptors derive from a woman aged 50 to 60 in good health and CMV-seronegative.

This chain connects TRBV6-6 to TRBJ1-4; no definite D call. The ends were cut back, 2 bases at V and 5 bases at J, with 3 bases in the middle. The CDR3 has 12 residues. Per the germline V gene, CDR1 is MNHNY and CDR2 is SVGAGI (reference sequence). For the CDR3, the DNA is TGTGCCAGCAGTTACGAGAATGAAAAACTGTTTTTT. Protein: CASSYENEKLFF.

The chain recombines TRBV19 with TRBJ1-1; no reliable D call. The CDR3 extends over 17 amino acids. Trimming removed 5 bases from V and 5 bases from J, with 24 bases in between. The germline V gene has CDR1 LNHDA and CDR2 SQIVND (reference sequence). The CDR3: CASSSPGFLPPGTEAFF. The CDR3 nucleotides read TGTGCCAGTAGTTCCCCCGGATTTCTTCCCCCGGGGACTGAAGCTTTCTTT.

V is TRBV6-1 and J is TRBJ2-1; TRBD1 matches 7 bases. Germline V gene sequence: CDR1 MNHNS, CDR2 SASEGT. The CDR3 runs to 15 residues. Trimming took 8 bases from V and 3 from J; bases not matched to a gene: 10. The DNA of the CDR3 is TGTGCCAGCGGGGTGGCAGGGGGTATCTACAATGAGCAGTTCTTC. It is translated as CASGVAGGIYNEQFF.

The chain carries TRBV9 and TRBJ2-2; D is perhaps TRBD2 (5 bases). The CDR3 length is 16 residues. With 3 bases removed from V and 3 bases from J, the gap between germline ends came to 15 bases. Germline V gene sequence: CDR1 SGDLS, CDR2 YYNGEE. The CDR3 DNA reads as TGTGCCAGCAGCGGGACCCTCGGGGAATACACCGGGGAGCTGTTTTTT. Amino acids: CASSGTLGEYTGELFF.

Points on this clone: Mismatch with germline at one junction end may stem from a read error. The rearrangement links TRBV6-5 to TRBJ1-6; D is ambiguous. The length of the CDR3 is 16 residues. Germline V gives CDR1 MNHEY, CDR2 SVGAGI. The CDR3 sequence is CASRYSFSSYNSPLHF. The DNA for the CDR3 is TGTGCCAGCAGATACTCCTTTAGCTCCTATAATTCACCCCTCCACTTT.

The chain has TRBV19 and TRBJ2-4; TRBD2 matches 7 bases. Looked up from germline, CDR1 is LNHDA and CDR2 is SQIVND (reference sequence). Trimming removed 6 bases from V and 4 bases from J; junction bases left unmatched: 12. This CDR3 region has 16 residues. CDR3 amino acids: CASSISLGLVKNIQYF. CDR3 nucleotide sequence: TGTGCCAGTAGCATCAGTCTCGGACTAGTAAAAAACATTCAGTACTTC.

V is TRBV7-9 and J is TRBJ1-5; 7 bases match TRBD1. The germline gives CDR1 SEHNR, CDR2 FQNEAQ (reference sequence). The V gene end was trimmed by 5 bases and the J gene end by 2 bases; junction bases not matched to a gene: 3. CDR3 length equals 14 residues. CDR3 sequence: CASSPQGGNQPQHF. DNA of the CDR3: TGTGCCAGCAGCCCTCAGGGGGGCAATCAGCCCCAGCATTTT.

In DNA, the CDR3 is TGTGCCAGCATCACCCCGGGACAGGGGTATGGCTACACCTTC. Amino acid sequence: CASITPGQGYGYTF. The V gene is TRBV28, the J gene TRBJ1-2, with TRBD1 identical over 10 bases. This CDR3 has 14 amino acids. From germline, CDR1 is MDHEN and CDR2 SYDVKM. V dropped 7 bases and J dropped 5; count of bases not matched to a gene: 7.

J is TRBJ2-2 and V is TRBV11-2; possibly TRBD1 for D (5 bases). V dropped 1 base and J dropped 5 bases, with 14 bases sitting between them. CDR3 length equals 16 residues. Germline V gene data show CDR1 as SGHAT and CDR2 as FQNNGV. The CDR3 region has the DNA TGTGCCAGCAGCTTAGGAGTTGGGTCAGGGACCGGGGAGCTGTTTTTT. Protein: CASSLGVGSGTGELFF.

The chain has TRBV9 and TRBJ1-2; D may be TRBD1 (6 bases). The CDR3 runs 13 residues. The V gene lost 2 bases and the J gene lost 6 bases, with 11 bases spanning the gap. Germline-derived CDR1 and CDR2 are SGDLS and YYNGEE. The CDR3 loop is CASSVKGGDGYTF. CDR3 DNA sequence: TGTGCCAGCAGCGTGAAAGGGGGGGATGGCTACACCTTC.

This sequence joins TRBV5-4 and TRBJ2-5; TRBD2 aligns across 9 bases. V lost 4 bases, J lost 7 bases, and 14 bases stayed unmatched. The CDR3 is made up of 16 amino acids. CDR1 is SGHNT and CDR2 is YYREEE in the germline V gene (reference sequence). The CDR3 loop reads CASSRITSGYIGTQYF. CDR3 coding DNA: TGTGCCAGCAGCCGAATTACTAGCGGGTACATTGGGACCCAGTACTTC.

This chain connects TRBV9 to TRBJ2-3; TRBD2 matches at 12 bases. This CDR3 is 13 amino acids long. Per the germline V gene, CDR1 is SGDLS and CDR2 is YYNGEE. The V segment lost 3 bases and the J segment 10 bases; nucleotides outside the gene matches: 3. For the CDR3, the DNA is TGTGCCAGCAGCGGAGGACTAGCGGGATCGCAGTATTTT. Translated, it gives CASSGGLAGSQYF.